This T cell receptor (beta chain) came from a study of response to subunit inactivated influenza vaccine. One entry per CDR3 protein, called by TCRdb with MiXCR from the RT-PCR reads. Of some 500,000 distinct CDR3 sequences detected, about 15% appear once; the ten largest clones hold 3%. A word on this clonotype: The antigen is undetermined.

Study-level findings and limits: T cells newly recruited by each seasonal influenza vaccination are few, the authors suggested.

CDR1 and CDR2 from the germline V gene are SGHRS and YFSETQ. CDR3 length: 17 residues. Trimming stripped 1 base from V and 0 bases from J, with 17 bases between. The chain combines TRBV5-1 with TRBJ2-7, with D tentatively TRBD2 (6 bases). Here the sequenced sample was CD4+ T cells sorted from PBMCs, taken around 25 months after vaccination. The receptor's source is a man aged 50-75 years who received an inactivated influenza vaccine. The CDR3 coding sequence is TGCGCCAGCAGCTTGTTAGGAGGGAAGATCCTCTCCTACGAGCAGTACTTC. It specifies CASSLLGGKILSYEQYF.